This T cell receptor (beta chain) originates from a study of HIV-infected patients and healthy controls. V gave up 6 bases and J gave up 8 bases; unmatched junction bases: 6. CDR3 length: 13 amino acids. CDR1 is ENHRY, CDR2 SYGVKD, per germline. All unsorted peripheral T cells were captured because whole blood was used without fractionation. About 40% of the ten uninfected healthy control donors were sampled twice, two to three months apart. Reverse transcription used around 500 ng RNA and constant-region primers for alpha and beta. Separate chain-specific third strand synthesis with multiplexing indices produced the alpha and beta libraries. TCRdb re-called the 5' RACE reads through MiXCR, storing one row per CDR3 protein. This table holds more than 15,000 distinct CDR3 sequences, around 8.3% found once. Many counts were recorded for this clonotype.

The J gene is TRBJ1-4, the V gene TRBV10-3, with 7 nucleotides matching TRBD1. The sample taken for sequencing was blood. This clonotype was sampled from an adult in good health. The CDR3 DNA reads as TGTGCCATCAGCAAAGACAGGGAAGAAAAACTGTTTTTT. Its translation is CAISKDREEKLFF.